Shown below are 5 T cell receptor beta chains from a single sample sequenced in a study of CD8+ T cells in alopecia areata. After pooling, cutaneous lymph node cells were sorted with CD4, CD8alpha, NKG2D, NKG2ACE and other markers. Following RNA extraction, reverse transcription yielded cDNA that acted as the sequencing template. The assay was immunoSEQ multiplex PCR, and TCRdb's table has in-frame clones only and misses some. Altogether roughly 260,000 clones were found in the sample, and no singletons occur. Sequencing was done on a sample of CD4+ T cells sorted from a lymph node. Receptors were obtained from a C3H/HeJ mouse with alopecia areata. The strain is characterized by the MHC haplotype H2-k.

This clone was counted only a few times. Gene names are mouse gene names. The read halts 4 residues ahead of the CDR3 end, with the missing end drawn from the germline J gene. The chain carries TRBV13-2 and TRBJ2-1; 10 nucleotides match TRBD1. Germline-derived CDR1 and CDR2 are NNHNN and SYGAGS (reference sequence). The CDR3 spans 16 residues. Losses at the gene ends were 4 bases for V and 0 bases for J; bases not matched to a gene: 4. Incomplete CDR3 DNA: TGTGCCAGCGGTCTCGGGACAGGGGATAACTATGCT. This translates into CASGLGTGDNYA. The full CDR3 protein reads CASGLGTGDNYAEQFF.

This clone was seen only a few times. Here the gene names and germline are mouse. Read coverage stops 4 residues before the CDR3 terminus; the germline J gene supplies the remainder. The chain employs TRBV19 and TRBJ2-3, with 9 nucleotides matching TRBD2. V lost 2 bases, J lost 0 bases, and 4 bases stayed unmatched. Germline values: CDR1 FNHDT, CDR2 SITEND (reference sequence). The CDR3 is 16 amino acids. This chain's CDR3 is CASSIDWGYSAETLYF. The covered CDR3 bases are TGTGCCAGCAGTATCGACTGGGGGTATAGTGCAGAA.

Remarks on this clone: Gene names and germline match the mouse. The read gets to within 4 residues of the CDR3 end, and the germline J gene fills in the rest. This rearrangement joins TRBV1 to TRBJ2-2, with 7 bases that match TRBD1. The CDR3 length is 17 residues. The V and J ends lost 0 bases and 0 bases, in that order; junction bases with no gene match: 4. Germline V gives CDR1 NSQYPW, CDR2 LRSPGD (reference sequence). The CDR3 region is CTCSAEAGQTNTGQLYF. CDR3 bases read: TGCACCTGCAGTGCAGAGGCGGGACAGACAAACACCGGG.

In regard to this clone: Here the gene names and germline are mouse. Coverage ceases 4 residues before the CDR3 finishes, and the germline J gene fills in the end. J is TRBJ2-7 and V is TRBV1, with D perhaps matching TRBD2 (5 bases). CDR3 length: 13 amino acids. V lost 6 bases to trimming and J lost 0 bases, with 9 bases between them. CDR1 NSQYPW and CDR2 LRSPGD come from the germline V gene (reference sequence). Partial CDR3 DNA: TGCACCTGCAGGAGACTGAGCTCCTAT. This encodes CTCRRLSSY. The whole CDR3 region reads CTCRRLSSYEQYF. The complete variable domain, with remaining parts taken from reference TRBV1 and TRBJ2-7, reads VTLLEQNPRWRLVPRGQAVNLRCILKNSQYPWMSWYQQDLQKQLQWLFTLRSPGDKEVKSLPGADYLATRVTDTELRLQVANMSQGRTLYCTCRRLSSYEQYFGPGTRLTVL.

This clone was detected a few times. Mouse gene names apply. The sequenced fragment ends 4 residues before the CDR3 boundary, so the rest is inferred from the germline J gene. This chain uses TRBV5 with TRBJ1-2, with 7 bases fitting TRBD1. CDR3 size: 13 residues. Germline V gives CDR1 LGHNA, CDR2 YNLKQL (reference sequence). Losses at the gene ends were 5 bases for V and 4 bases for J; bases not matched to a gene: 4. CDR3 loop: CASSRQGGSDYTF. The CDR3 bases that were read are TGTGCCAGCAGCAGACAGGGCGGCTCC.